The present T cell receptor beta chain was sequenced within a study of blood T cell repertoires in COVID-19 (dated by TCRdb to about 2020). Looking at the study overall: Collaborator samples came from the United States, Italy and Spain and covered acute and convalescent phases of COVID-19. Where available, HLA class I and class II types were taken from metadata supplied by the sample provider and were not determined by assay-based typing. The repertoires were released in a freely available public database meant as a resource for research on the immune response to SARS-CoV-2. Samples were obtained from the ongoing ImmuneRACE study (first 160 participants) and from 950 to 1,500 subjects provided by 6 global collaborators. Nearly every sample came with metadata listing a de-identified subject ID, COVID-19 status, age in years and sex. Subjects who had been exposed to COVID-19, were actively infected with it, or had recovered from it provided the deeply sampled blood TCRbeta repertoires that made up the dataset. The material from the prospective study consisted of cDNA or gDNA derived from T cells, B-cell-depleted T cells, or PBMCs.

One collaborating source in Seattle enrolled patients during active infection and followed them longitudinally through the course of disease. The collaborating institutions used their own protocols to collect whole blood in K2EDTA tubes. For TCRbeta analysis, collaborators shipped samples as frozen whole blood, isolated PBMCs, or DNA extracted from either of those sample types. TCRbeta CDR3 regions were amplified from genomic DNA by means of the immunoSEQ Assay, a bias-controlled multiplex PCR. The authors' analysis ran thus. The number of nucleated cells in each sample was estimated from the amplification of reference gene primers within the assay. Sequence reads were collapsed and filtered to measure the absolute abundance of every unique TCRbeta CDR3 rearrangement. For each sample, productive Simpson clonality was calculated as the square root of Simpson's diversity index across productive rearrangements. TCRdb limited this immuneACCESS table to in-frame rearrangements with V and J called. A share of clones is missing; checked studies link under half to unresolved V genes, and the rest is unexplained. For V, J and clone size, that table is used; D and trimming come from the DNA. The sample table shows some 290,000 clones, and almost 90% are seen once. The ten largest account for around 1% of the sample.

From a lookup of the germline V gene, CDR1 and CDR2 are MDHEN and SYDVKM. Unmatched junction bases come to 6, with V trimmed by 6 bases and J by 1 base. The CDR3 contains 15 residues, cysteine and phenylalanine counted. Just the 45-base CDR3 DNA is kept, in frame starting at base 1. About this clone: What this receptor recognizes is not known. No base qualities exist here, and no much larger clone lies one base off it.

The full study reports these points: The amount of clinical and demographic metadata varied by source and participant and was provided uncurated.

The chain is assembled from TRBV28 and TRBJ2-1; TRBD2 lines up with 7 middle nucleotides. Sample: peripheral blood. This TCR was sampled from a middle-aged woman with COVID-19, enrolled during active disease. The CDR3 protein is CASRGGSISYNEQFF. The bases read TGTGCCAGCAGGGGCGGGAGTATATCCTACAATGAGCAGTTCTTC.